This T cell receptor (beta chain) is drawn from a study of T cells in localized non-small cell lung cancer. Unmatched junction bases numbered 10, after V lost 4 bases and J lost 5 bases. Germline CDR1 LNHNV, CDR2 YYDKDF (reference sequence). There are 16 residues in the CDR3. The protocol was immunoSEQ multiplex PCR, while the TCRdb copy is restricted to in-frame clones and leaves out a portion. Found here are approximately 150,000 clones, more than 80% of them singletons; the top ten hold 1.7%. Study observations and caveats: A higher density of T cells in blood coincided with extended overall survival. Tumor trailed uninvolved adjacent lung in T cell clonality, which peaked there.

On this clone: Its antigen is unknown.

Sequences were derived from peripheral blood, sampled before any cancer treatment. The receptor comes from a female donor of 60 years or more with stage I lung adenocarcinoma. The rearrangement uses TRBV15 and TRBJ2-5; TRBD1 matches at 10 bases. For the CDR3, the DNA is TGTGCCACCAGCAAAAGGGGACAGGGGAATCGGGAGACCCAGTACTTC. Amino acid sequence: CATSKRGQGNRETQYF.